The 26 T cell receptor beta chains given below trace back to one sample, sequenced in a study of blood T cell repertoires in COVID-19. This table comes from immunoSEQ multiplex PCR, and its TCRdb copy is limited to in-frame clones, with some not included. The table records 150,000 or so clones, 70% to 90% of them present only once. Sequencing used peripheral blood. All receptors derive from a middle-aged man with active or convalescent COVID-19.

The rearrangement uses TRBV5-6 and TRBJ1-2; D is perhaps TRBD1 (6 bases). CDR3 size: 16 residues. The V gene lost 2 bases and the J gene lost 3 bases, with 17 bases spanning the gap. The V gene's germline CDR1 is SGHDT and CDR2 YYEEEE. CDR3 sequence: CASSFGYRAGYYGYTF. CDR3 sequence (DNA): TGTGCCAGCAGCTTCGGTTACAGGGCCGGATACTATGGCTACACCTTC.

The V and J genes are TRBV29-1 and TRBJ2-5; TRBD2 agrees at 15 bases. The CDR3 loop spans 15 amino acids. Trimming at V came to 7 bases and at J to 5 bases, leaving 8 bases not matched to a gene. The V gene's germline CDR1 is SQVTM and CDR2 ANQGSEA. This chain's CDR3 is CSALGLAGGGETQYF. DNA for the CDR3: TGCAGCGCTTTGGGACTAGCGGGGGGAGGGGAGACCCAGTACTTC.

J is TRBJ2-3 and V is TRBV4-2; 9 nucleotides align to TRBD1. Trimming cost V 4 bases and J 1 base; bases outside gene matches: 6. Germline assignment: CDR1 LGHNA and CDR2 YNFKEQ. The CDR3 loop spans 16 amino acids. The CDR3 nucleotides read TGTGCCAGCAGCCCGGGACAGGGTGGGGGCACAGATACGCAGTATTTT. Its protein product is CASSPGQGGGTDTQYF.

The genes are TRBV10-2 and TRBJ2-5; D call uncertain. In germline, CDR1 is WSHSY, CDR2 SAAADI. V was clipped by 7 bases and J by 2 bases, with 11 bases between them. This CDR3 is 13 amino acids long. The CDR3: CASIRGQQETQYF. The CDR3 bases are TGCGCCAGCATCCGCGGTCAGCAAGAGACCCAGTACTTC.

The V and J genes are TRBV9 and TRBJ1-2; D might be TRBD1 (5 bases). The CDR3 spans 15 residues. The germline CDR1 and CDR2 sequences are SGDLS and YYNGEE. V lost 0 bases to trimming and J lost 4 bases, with 13 bases between them. CDR3 in amino acids: CASSVDPQGLYGYTF. The CDR3 coding sequence is TGTGCCAGCAGCGTAGACCCCCAGGGTCTCTATGGCTACACCTTC.

V and J are TRBV28 and TRBJ2-1; 16 nucleotides agree with TRBD2. The CDR3 has 19 amino acids. J was trimmed by 7 bases and V by 6 bases; bases with no gene match: 15. Germline V gene lookup returns CDR1 MDHEN and CDR2 SYDVKM. The CDR3 spells CASSSHAGTSGRANNEQFF. The CDR3 nucleotides are TGTGCCAGCAGCTCCCACGCCGGGACTAGCGGGAGGGCGAATAATGAGCAGTTCTTC.

The chain carries TRBV5-1 and TRBJ1-5; 7 bases map to TRBD1. After removal of 0 bases from V and 2 bases from J, the junction contained 2 bases not matched to a gene. This CDR3 comprises 15 residues. The germline gives CDR1 SGHRS, CDR2 YFSETQ. The CDR3 DNA reads TGCGCCAGCAGCTTGGAGGGGGCAGGCAATCAGCCCCAGCATTTT. Its translation is CASSLEGAGNQPQHF.

This chain connects TRBV7-2 to TRBJ2-1; 11 nucleotides match TRBD1. This CDR3 is built from 15 residues. Germline V CDR1 and CDR2: SGHTA, FQGNSA. The trim removed 3 bases at V and 4 bases at J, leaving 2 bases unmatched. The CDR3 spells CASSFGTGGYNEQFF. The CDR3 DNA follows: TGTGCCAGCAGCTTTGGGACAGGGGGTTACAATGAGCAGTTCTTC.

CDR3 in amino acids: CASSPGQGLNQPQHF. The CDR3 DNA reads TGTGCCAGCAGCCCGGGACAGGGGCTCAATCAGCCCCAGCATTTT. V gene TRBV3-1 (or the pseudogene TRBV3-2) combines with J gene TRBJ1-5; 10 bases agree with TRBD1. The CDR3 totals 15 residues. The germline V gene encodes CDR1 LGHDT and CDR2 YNNKEL (reference sequence). V was clipped by 4 bases and J by 3 bases; unmatched bases: 3.

The gene calls are TRBV7-2 and TRBJ1-3; 8 bases agree with TRBD1. Germline V CDR1 and CDR2: SGHTA, FQGNSA. The CDR3 totals 14 residues. The J segment lost 4 bases and the V segment lost 4 bases, leaving 3 bases of the junction unmatched. The CDR3 loop is CASSWTGSGNTIYF. DNA for the CDR3: TGTGCCAGCAGCTGGACAGGGTCGGGAAACACCATATATTTT.

The chain combines TRBV7-8 with TRBJ2-2, with 8 bases that match TRBD1. Unmatched junction bases numbered 5, after V lost 0 bases and J lost 11 bases. CDR1 SGHVS and CDR2 FQNEAQ come from the germline V gene. This CDR3 spans 14 amino acids. CDR3: CASSLAGQGTELFF. The DNA for the CDR3 is TGTGCCAGCAGCTTAGCTGGACAGGGAACTGAGCTGTTTTTT.

In its sample, this clone was seen once. The genes are TRBV27 and TRBJ1-6, with D possibly being TRBD1 (6 bases). The germline CDR1 and CDR2 sequences are MNHEY and SMNVEV (reference sequence). Trimming took 1 base from V and 0 from J, leaving 10 bases between them. The CDR3 sequence is 17 residues long. The CDR3 DNA sequence: TGTGCCAGCAGTTTATATGGGGGCGGCTCCTATAATTCACCCCTCCACTTT. Translated, it gives CASSLYGGGSYNSPLHF.

The chain uses TRBV27 and TRBJ2-7, with 10 bases aligning to TRBD2. The CDR3 loop spans 16 amino acids. V dropped 4 bases and J dropped 8; count of bases not matched to a gene: 14. In germline, CDR1 is MNHEY, CDR2 SMNVEV (reference sequence). The CDR3 loop is CASSSRQRGGFRQQYF. CDR3 nucleotide sequence: TGTGCCAGCAGTTCGAGACAGCGGGGGGGCTTTCGTCAGCAGTACTTC.

This clone was counted a few times. The rearrangement joins TRBV4-2 to TRBJ2-7; 13 nucleotides align to TRBD2. Germline lookup yields CDR1 LGHNA and CDR2 YNFKEQ. There are 16 residues in the CDR3. The V segment lost 2 bases and the J segment 2 bases; nucleotides outside the gene matches: 3. In DNA, the CDR3 is TGTGCCAGCAGCCAATCGGGACTAGCGGGGACCTACGAGCAGTACTTC. Translating it yields CASSQSGLAGTYEQYF.

This clone was counted once. The chain combines TRBV5-4 with TRBJ1-1; the D gene is possibly TRBD1 (6 bases). Trimming took 4 bases from V and 1 from J, leaving 14 bases between them. CDR1 is SGHNT and CDR2 is YYREEE in the germline V gene (reference sequence). CDR3 length equals 15 residues. Written as DNA, the CDR3 is TGTGCCAGCAGCAGGGGGACGGTGACGAACACTGAAGCTTTCTTT. Its translation is CASSRGTVTNTEAFF.

CDR3 in amino acids: CASSPGQGNQPQHF. CDR3 nucleotide sequence: TGTGCCAGCAGTCCTGGACAGGGCAATCAGCCCCAGCATTTT. This sequence joins TRBV2 and TRBJ1-5; 7 bases are a match to TRBD1. Trimming at V came to 5 bases and at J to 2 bases, leaving 3 bases not matched to a gene. Germline V CDR1 and CDR2: SNHLY, FYNNEI. The CDR3 runs 14 residues.

The V gene is TRBV29-1, the J gene TRBJ1-1; possibly TRBD1 for D (6 bases). Germline V CDR1 and CDR2: SQVTM, ANQGSEA. Between the trimmed V and J ends, which lost 5 bases and 4 bases, there was a span of 14 bases. The CDR3 is 13 residues long. In DNA, the CDR3 is TGCAGCGTTCATCAGGGGAGAGGCACTGAAGCTTTCTTT. Translation gives CSVHQGRGTEAFF.

This sequence joins TRBV19 and TRBJ2-2; tentatively, D is TRBD2 (5 bases). The CDR3 runs 15 residues. Germline assignment: CDR1 LNHDA and CDR2 SQIVND (reference sequence). The germline V and J ends were trimmed by 7 bases and 7 bases, with 19 bases remaining between them. The CDR3 nucleotides read TGTGCCAGTAAGGAGCGAGGCCCCCGGGGCGGGGAGCTGTTTTTT. Protein sequence: CASKERGPRGGELFF. Supplemented by reference TRBV19 and TRBJ2-2, the full variable domain reads DGGITQSPKYLFRKEGQNVTLSCEQNLNHDAMYWYRQDPGQGLRLIYYSQIVNDFQKGDIAEGYSVSREKKESFPLTVTSAQKNPTAFYLCASKERGPRGGELFFGEGSRLTVL.

J is TRBJ2-1 and V is TRBV7-3; 9 bases are shared with TRBD2. CDR1 and CDR2 from the germline V gene are SGHTA and FQGTGA. The CDR3 covers 14 residues. V gave up 5 bases and J gave up 6 bases; unmatched junction bases: 5. The CDR3 DNA follows: TGTGCCAGCAGCGAAACGGGACTAGCCAATGAGCAGTTCTTC. The encoded protein is CASSETGLANEQFF.

The chain joins TRBV3-1 (or the pseudogene TRBV3-2) to TRBJ2-7; TRBD1 agrees at 10 bases. This CDR3 comprises 15 residues. CDR1 is LGHDT, CDR2 YNNKEL, per germline (reference sequence). V dropped 1 base and J dropped 10; count of bases not matched to a gene: 10. In DNA form, the CDR3 reads TGTGCCAGCAGCCAAGCTGAGACAGGGGGCGCGGGACAGTACTTC. It yields the protein CASSQAETGGAGQYF.

The rearrangement links TRBV2 to TRBJ1-5; D remains ambiguous. The CDR3 consists of 13 residues. In germline, CDR1 is SNHLY, CDR2 FYNNEI. The germline V and J ends were trimmed by 4 bases and 0 bases, with 4 bases remaining between them. DNA of the CDR3: TGTGCCAGCAGTGCTTATAGCAATCAGCCCCAGCATTTT. It encodes CASSAYSNQPQHF.

Only one count was recorded for this clone. This chain links TRBV28 with TRBJ1-4; TRBD1 agrees at 7 bases. The J segment lost 6 bases and the V segment lost 4 bases, leaving 5 bases of the junction unmatched. The CDR3 totals 14 residues. Looked up from germline, CDR1 is MDHEN and CDR2 is SYDVKM. CDR3 in amino acids: CASSSPGGDEKLFF. The CDR3 DNA follows: TGTGCCAGCAGTTCACCAGGGGGTGATGAAAAACTGTTTTTT.

This chain links TRBV3-1 (or the pseudogene TRBV3-2) with TRBJ1-3; perhaps TRBD1 as D (5 bases). Germline values: CDR1 LGHDT, CDR2 YNNKEL (reference sequence). Deletions cut 4 bases from V and 0 bases from J, with 13 bases between. This CDR3 comprises 16 residues. The CDR3 nucleotides are TGTGCCAGCAGCCCAAGGGGCGGTGCCTCTGGAAACACCATATATTTT. This translates into CASSPRGGASGNTIYF.

This rearrangement joins TRBV27 to TRBJ2-5, with D tentatively TRBD2 (5 bases). The CDR3 runs to 14 residues. The germline V gene encodes CDR1 MNHEY and CDR2 SMNVEV (reference sequence). With 6 bases removed from V and 5 bases from J, the gap between germline ends came to 16 bases. The CDR3 DNA reads TGTGCCAGCAGCCCAAGGACTGGTAGGGAGACCCAGTACTTC. It specifies CASSPRTGRETQYF.

This clone was observed a handful of times. V usage is TRBV29-1 and J usage is TRBJ1-1; tentatively, D is TRBD1 (5 bases). The length of the CDR3 is 13 residues. Germline lookup yields CDR1 SQVTM and CDR2 ANQGSEA. Trimming took off 5 bases at V and 0 bases at J, with 10 bases between the two ends. The CDR3 DNA reads as TGCAGCGTTAGACAGAGCCTGAACACTGAAGCTTTCTTT. Protein product: CSVRQSLNTEAFF.

The chain joins TRBV27 to TRBJ1-5; D is perhaps TRBD1 (5 bases). This CDR3 is 13 amino acids long. Per the germline V gene, CDR1 is MNHEY and CDR2 is SMNVEV (reference sequence). V gave up 3 bases and J gave up 8 bases, with 11 bases separating them. CDR3 residues: CASSFRGGEPQHF. CDR3 nucleotides: TGTGCCAGCAGTTTTAGGGGTGGGGAGCCCCAGCATTTT.